This T cell receptor beta chain stems from a study of metastatic and nonmetastatic thyroid tumors. Study summary: Peripheral blood and tumor or nodule samples from malignant and benign thyroid patients were compared. Study-wide results and limits: It was reported that TCR beta diversity was significantly higher in malignant thyroid tumors than benign nodules, in blood and tumor.

In the authors' methods: Clinicopathological groups supplied CDR3 differences that were used to build a distant-metastasis classifier for papillary thyroid cancer. Through MiXCR, TCRdb re-clonotyped the PCR reads. TCRdb's processing, not the study's, gives the V and J calls here. The sample has approximately 38,000 clones; roughly 16% are singletons. Turning to this clone: The antigen is undetermined. An end of the junction differs from the germline gene, which may be a read error.

Thyroid surgery was performed in patients who had received no treatment beforehand. In germline, CDR1 is LNHDA, CDR2 SQIVND (reference sequence). The CDR3 sequence is 14 residues long. The specimen was blood. This sequence originates from a female donor with papillary thyroid cancer or a benign thyroid nodule (not recorded which). Some clones in this sample may be carry-over from other donors' samples. The chain employs TRBV19 and TRBJ2-6; D ambiguous. The CDR3 nucleotides read TGTGTCAGTAGCCCTACATCTGGGGACAACGTCCTGACTTTC. Translation: CVSSPTSGDNVLTF.